The 26 T cell receptor beta chains below were found in one sample sequenced in a study of blood T cell repertoires in COVID-19. Produced via immunoSEQ multiplex PCR; TCRdb's table is partial and in-frame only. This table holds 72,000 or so clones, roughly 80% found once. Sequencing was performed on peripheral blood. Receptors were obtained from a man aged 70-80 years who had recovered from COVID-19.

The rearrangement links TRBV3-1 (or the pseudogene TRBV3-2) to TRBJ1-6, with TRBD1 as a possible D gene (6 bases). The CDR3 extends over 16 amino acids. The V gene lost 1 base and the J gene lost 8 bases, with 15 bases spanning the gap. The germline V gene has CDR1 LGHDT and CDR2 YNNKEL (reference sequence). The CDR3 sequence: CASSQGQQGSYSPLHF. The CDR3 DNA reads TGTGCCAGCAGCCAAGGTCAGCAGGGGAGTTATTCACCCCTCCACTTT.

The gene calls are TRBV13 and TRBJ2-7; 12 bases are shared with TRBD2. The CDR3 is 15 amino acids. Germline loops: CDR1 PRHDT, CDR2 FYEKMQ (reference sequence). The ends lost 5 bases at V and 7 bases at J; junction bases unmatched: 9. The CDR3 nucleotides read TGTGCCAGCAGCCAACGACTAGCGGGAGTGGATGAGCAGTACTTC. Translating it yields CASSQRLAGVDEQYF.

The rearrangement joins TRBV2 to TRBJ1-5; 7 bases are a match to TRBD1. Germline-derived CDR1 and CDR2 are SNHLY and FYNNEI. The CDR3 totals 14 residues. V gave up 8 bases and J gave up 4 bases; unmatched junction bases: 8. The CDR3 here is CASGRDSQNQPQHF. As DNA, the CDR3 is TGTGCCAGCGGACGGGACAGTCAGAATCAGCCCCAGCATTTT.

This clone was seen once. The chain employs TRBV5-1 and TRBJ2-5; 9 nucleotides agree with TRBD2. Germline V gene sequence: CDR1 SGHRS, CDR2 YFSETQ. The junction had 2 bases not matched to a gene; V was cut back by 1 base and J by 1 base. The length of the CDR3 is 15 residues. The CDR3 sequence is CASSLLSGGQETQYF. The CDR3 nucleotides are TGCGCCAGCAGCTTGCTTAGCGGGGGCCAAGAGACCCAGTACTTC.

The chain employs TRBV30 and TRBJ2-3, with a possible D match to TRBD2 (6 bases). V lost 5 bases and J lost 2, with 17 bases in between. The CDR3 has 15 residues. Germline V gene lookup returns CDR1 GTSNPN and CDR2 SVGIG (reference sequence). The CDR3 spells CAWSRHSGSTDTQYF. CDR3 coding DNA: TGTGCCTGGTCGAGGCATAGCGGCTCCACAGATACGCAGTATTTT.

This chain uses TRBV6-5 with TRBJ1-1; 7 positions agree with TRBD1. The junction had 8 bases not matched to a gene; V was cut back by 5 bases and J by 5 bases. The CDR3 contains 14 residues. Germline lookup yields CDR1 MNHEY and CDR2 SVGAGI. The CDR3 reads CASSQGVIGTEAFF. The CDR3 bases are TGTGCCAGCAGTCAGGGGGTAATTGGGACTGAAGCTTTCTTT.

The chain recombines TRBV19 with TRBJ2-7; possible D gene TRBD1, 6 bases. This CDR3 has 11 residues. V was pared by 5 bases and J by 7 bases, with 9 bases between. Germline CDR1 reads LNHDA; CDR2 reads SQIVND (reference sequence). DNA for the CDR3: TGTGCCAGTAGTCTCGGGACAGAGCAGTACTTC. It codes for CASSLGTEQYF. Variable domain in full (rest from reference TRBV19 and TRBJ2-7): DGGITQSPKYLFRKEGQNVTLSCEQNLNHDAMYWYRQDPGQGLRLIYYSQIVNDFQKGDIAEGYSVSREKKESFPLTVTSAQKNPTAFYLCASSLGTEQYFGPGTRLTVT.

This chain connects TRBV3-1 (or the pseudogene TRBV3-2) to TRBJ2-5; tentative D call: TRBD2 (6 bases). Trimming cost V 4 bases and J 4 bases, with 16 bases left between them. Germline assignment: CDR1 LGHDT and CDR2 YNNKEL (reference sequence). This CDR3 contains 15 residues. The CDR3 DNA reads as TGTGCCAGCAGCCCCCCCGGCGGAGGGGTAGAGACCCAGTACTTC. It yields the protein CASSPPGGGVETQYF.

This chain uses TRBV24-1 with TRBJ2-3; 7 nucleotides match TRBD1. The V segment lost 9 bases and the J segment 2 bases; nucleotides outside the gene matches: 10. This CDR3 has 15 residues. Germline-derived CDR1 and CDR2 are KGHDR and SFDVKD. The CDR3 here is CATGKGTATTDTQYF. CDR3 nucleotides: TGTGCCACCGGAAAGGGGACAGCTACCACAGATACGCAGTATTTT.

The chain couples TRBV30 to TRBJ2-7; the D gene is possibly TRBD2 (6 bases). Per the germline V gene, CDR1 is GTSNPN and CDR2 is SVGIG (reference sequence). The CDR3 totals 14 residues. V was shortened by 4 bases and J by 4 bases, with 17 bases between the two germline ends. CDR3 in DNA: TGTGCCTGGACCACGGAGGGGTTAAGGTACGAGCAGTACTTC. It translates to CAWTTEGLRYEQYF.

The V call is TRBV7-2, the J call TRBJ2-2, with 7 bases aligning to TRBD1. CDR1 is SGHTA and CDR2 is FQGNSA in the germline V gene. CDR3 length: 16 residues. The J segment lost 1 base and the V segment lost 4 bases, leaving 6 bases of the junction unmatched. Written as DNA, the CDR3 is TGTGCCAGCAGCTCAAGGGCAGGGGGGAACACCGGGGAGCTGTTTTTT. Translated: CASSSRAGGNTGELFF.

V and J are TRBV6-5 and TRBJ2-1, with D possibly being TRBD1 (5 bases). Germline V gene lookup returns CDR1 MNHEY and CDR2 SVGAGI. V was clipped by 2 bases and J by 10 bases, with 12 bases between them. The length of the CDR3 is 13 residues. CDR3 coding DNA: TGTGCCAGCAGTTACACCAAGGGGTACGAGCAGTTCTTC. This encodes CASSYTKGYEQFF.

The rearrangement uses TRBV6-2 or TRBV6-3 and TRBJ2-7; maybe TRBD1 (6 bases). CDR1 MNHEY and CDR2 SVGEGT come from the germline V gene. Trimming took 4 bases from V and 1 from J, leaving 17 bases between them. CDR3 size: 16 residues. DNA for the CDR3: TGTGCCAGCAGTTCACCCCCTGGCAGGGGATCCTACGAGCAGTACTTC. This codes for CASSSPPGRGSYEQYF.

The chain couples TRBV6-2 or TRBV6-3 to TRBJ2-5, with 9 positions matching TRBD1. Germline V gives CDR1 MNHEY, CDR2 SVGEGT. Trimming cost V 2 bases and J 2 bases; bases outside gene matches: 15. The CDR3 is 19 amino acids. The CDR3, as DNA: TGTGCCAGCAGTTACGGGGCCCGACCGGGACAGGGAAAACAAGAGACCCAGTACTTC. This translates into CASSYGARPGQGKQETQYF.

This sequence joins TRBV14 and TRBJ2-1; 10 nucleotides match TRBD2. The CDR3 covers 18 residues. The germline V gene encodes CDR1 SGHDN and CDR2 FVKESK. The V gene end was trimmed by 2 bases and the J gene end by 4 bases; junction bases not matched to a gene: 11. The CDR3 here is CASSQTDQTSGFYNEQFF. CDR3 in DNA: TGTGCCAGCAGCCAAACCGACCAGACTAGCGGGTTTTACAATGAGCAGTTCTTC.

This chain connects TRBV9 to TRBJ1-4, with D perhaps TRBD1 (5 bases). The CDR3 runs to 14 residues. Trimming took off 3 bases at V and 7 bases at J, with 13 bases between the two ends. Germline CDR1 is SGDLS and CDR2 is YYNGEE. In DNA form, the CDR3 reads TGTGCCAGCAGCGCCGGGGGGTTGGGTGAAAAACTGTTTTTT. Translating gives CASSAGGLGEKLFF.

The chain employs TRBV11-3 and TRBJ2-2; D call uncertain. From germline, CDR1 is SGHNT and CDR2 YENEEA. Trimming pared 1 base from V and 4 bases from J, leaving 4 bases between. The CDR3 length is 13 residues. The CDR3 loop is CASSLVSTGELFF. The CDR3 coding sequence is TGTGCCAGCAGCTTAGTCTCCACCGGGGAGCTGTTTTTT.

The chain joins TRBV5-1 to TRBJ2-1; 10 nucleotides agree with TRBD1. With 4 bases clipped from V and 4 bases from J, the junction kept 8 bases outside the gene matches. There are 16 residues in the CDR3. The germline V gene has CDR1 SGHRS and CDR2 YFSETQ. For the CDR3, the DNA is TGCGCCAGCAGCGGACCGACAGGGGGCTTATACAATGAGCAGTTCTTC. It is translated as CASSGPTGGLYNEQFF.

The rearrangement uses TRBV9 and TRBJ1-2, with D perhaps matching TRBD1 (6 bases). The CDR3 runs to 13 residues. V lost 0 bases, J lost 11 bases, and 14 bases lay in between. Per germline, CDR1 SGDLS and CDR2 YYNGEE. In DNA, the CDR3 is TGTGCCAGCAGCGTAGTCCCAGGGGAGGGGTACACCTTC. Translation: CASSVVPGEGYTF. Full variable domain (remainder filled in from reference TRBV9 and TRBJ1-2): DSGVTQTPKHLITATGQRVTLRCSPRSGDLSVYWYQQSLDQGLQFLIQYYNGEERAKGNILERFSAQQFPDLHSELNLSSLELGDSALYFCASSVVPGEGYTFGSGTRLTVV.

The CDR3 sequence: CASSQGLAENTGELFF. DNA for the CDR3: TGCGCCAGCAGCCAAGGACTAGCGGAAAACACCGGGGAGCTGTTTTTT. The rearrangement uses TRBV5-1 and TRBJ2-2; 10 nucleotides line up with TRBD2. This CDR3 contains 16 residues. Losses at the gene ends were 4 bases for V and 2 bases for J; bases not matched to a gene: 5. Germline CDR1 is SGHRS and CDR2 is YFSETQ.

V gene TRBV5-5 combines with J gene TRBJ2-3, with TRBD2 matching 8 bases. Germline values: CDR1 SGHKS, CDR2 YYEKEE (reference sequence). CDR3 length: 19 residues. J gave up 1 base and V 4 bases, and 17 bases lay outside the gene matches. Written as DNA, the CDR3 is TGTGCCAGCAGCCCCGGCCCCTGGTTTTTAGCGGGACGCACAGATACGCAGTATTTT. Protein product: CASSPGPWFLAGRTDTQYF.

The CDR3 loop reads CASSPLLGRGTYEQYF. CDR3 DNA: TGTGCCAGCAGCCCTCTCTTGGGCAGGGGAACCTACGAGCAGTACTTC. The chain employs TRBV4-2 and TRBJ2-7; TRBD1 might be the D (6 bases). In germline, CDR1 is LGHNA, CDR2 YNFKEQ. Trimming took off 4 bases at V and 2 bases at J, with 18 bases between the two ends. The CDR3 is 16 amino acids.

In DNA form, the CDR3 reads TGTGCCAGCTCACCGTCGGGACAGTGGACCACCATATATTTT. Translation gives CASSPSGQWTTIYF. The chain couples TRBV18 to TRBJ1-3, with TRBD1 identical over 7 bases. The ends lost 3 bases at V and 9 bases at J; junction bases unmatched: 8. The germline V gene encodes CDR1 KGHSH and CDR2 LQKENI. This CDR3 has 14 amino acids.

The chain couples TRBV5-1 to TRBJ2-2, with D perhaps matching TRBD2 (5 bases). From germline, CDR1 is SGHRS and CDR2 YFSETQ. Trimming shortened V by 4 bases and J by 6 bases, and 13 bases separated the two germline ends. The CDR3 is 14 residues long. Here the CDR3 reads CASSPQDGAGELFF. The CDR3 bases are TGCGCCAGCAGCCCACAAGACGGGGCCGGGGAGCTGTTTTTT.

The rearrangement joins TRBV18 to TRBJ2-7; 8 nucleotides align to TRBD1. Germline CDR1 reads KGHSH; CDR2 reads LQKENI. The CDR3 runs to 15 residues. The V gene end was trimmed by 6 bases and the J gene end by 2 bases; junction bases not matched to a gene: 9. The CDR3 protein is CASSPFDRGPYEQYF. The DNA for the CDR3 is TGTGCCAGCTCCCCCTTCGACAGGGGCCCCTACGAGCAGTACTTC. Complete variable domain (other parts from reference TRBV18 and TRBJ2-7): NAGVMQNPRHLVRRRGQEARLRCSPMKGHSHVYWYRQLPEEGLKFMVYLQKENIIDESGMPKERFSAEFPKEGPSILRIQQVVRGDSAAYFCASSPFDRGPYEQYFGPGTRLTVT.

V gene TRBV28 combines with J gene TRBJ1-5; 7 bases are shared with TRBD1. There are 16 residues in the CDR3. Germline V CDR1 and CDR2: MDHEN, SYDVKM. The V segment lost 6 bases and the J segment 6 bases; nucleotides outside the gene matches: 14. CDR3 bases: TGTGCCAGCAGCTATGAAGAAGTAGGGGGCTCTCAGCCCCAGCATTTT. Translation: CASSYEEVGGSQPQHF.